This T cell receptor (beta chain) was identified during a study of blood T cell repertoires in COVID-19 (dated by TCRdb to 2018 to 2021). For the study in its entirety: Samples covering the acute and convalescent phases of COVID-19 were provided by collaborators in the United States, Italy and Spain. The repertoires were released in a freely available public database intended as a resource for research on the immune response to SARS-CoV-2. Where available, HLA class I and class II types were obtained from metadata supplied by the sample provider rather than from assay-based typing. The prospective study material was composed of cDNA or gDNA derived from T cells, B-cell-depleted T cells, or PBMCs. The dataset comprised deeply sampled blood TCRbeta repertoires from subjects exposed to, actively infected with, or recovered from COVID-19. Nearly every sample came with metadata listing a de-identified subject ID, COVID-19 status, age in years and sex. Samples came from the ongoing ImmuneRACE study (first 160 participants) plus 1,254 subjects from 6 global collaborators.

Paper-wide results and their limitations: Clinical and demographic metadata were provided uncurated, with the amount varying by source and participant.

The V end gives up 3 bases and the J end 10 bases, leaving 6 bases in the junction not matched to a gene. In the germline V gene, CDR1 corresponds to SGHNT and CDR2 to YENEEA. The CDR3 has 14 amino acids, counting the end cysteine and phenylalanine. The read is trimmed to its CDR3 DNA, 42 bases read in frame from base 1. TCRbeta CDR3 regions were amplified from genomic DNA using the immunoSEQ Assay, a bias-controlled multiplex PCR. The authors' pipeline ran thus. The number of nucleated cells in each sample was estimated by amplification of reference gene primers within the assay. To quantify the absolute abundance of each unique TCRbeta CDR3 rearrangement, sequence reads were collapsed and filtered. For each sample, productive Simpson clonality was calculated by taking the square root of Simpson's diversity index across productive rearrangements. Held by TCRdb, this immuneACCESS table contains in-frame sequences only and omits some clones. Under half of the omission traces to an unresolved V gene where checked; the cause of the rest is unknown. The DNA was the basis for D and trimming; V, J and clone size are from that table. The sample has about 220,000 clones on record, roughly 85% of them singletons. The top ten clonotypes cover 2% to 3% of the sample.

In Seattle, one collaborating source enrolled patients while the infection was active and tracked those patients longitudinally over the course of disease. Whole blood was collected in K2EDTA tubes by collaborating institutions according to the institutions' own protocols. For TCRbeta analysis, collaborators shipped samples in one of three forms: frozen whole blood, isolated PBMCs, or DNA extracted from either of those sample types. For this clone: Which antigen it targets is not known. No base qualities exist here, and no much larger clone lies one base off it.

This receptor was taken from a woman between 70 and 85 years old with COVID-19, enrolled during active disease. Rearrangement joined TRBV11-3 to TRBJ2-1; 10 middle bases align to TRBD2. Sequenced input: peripheral blood. The CDR3 protein sequence reads: CASSLNGLAVEQFF. The nucleotides are TGTGCCAGCAGCTTGAACGGACTAGCGGTAGAGCAGTTCTTC.